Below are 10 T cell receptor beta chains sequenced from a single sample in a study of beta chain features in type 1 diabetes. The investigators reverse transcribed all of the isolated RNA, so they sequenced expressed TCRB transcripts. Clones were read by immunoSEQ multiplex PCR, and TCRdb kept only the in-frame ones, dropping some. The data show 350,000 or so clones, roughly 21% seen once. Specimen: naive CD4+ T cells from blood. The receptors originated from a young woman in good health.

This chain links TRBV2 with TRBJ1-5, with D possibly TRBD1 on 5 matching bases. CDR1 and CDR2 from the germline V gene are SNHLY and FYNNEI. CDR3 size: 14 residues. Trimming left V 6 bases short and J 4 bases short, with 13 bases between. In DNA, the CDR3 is TGTGCCAGCAGGGGAGGGGCCCTAAATCAGCCCCAGCATTTT. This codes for CASRGGALNQPQHF.

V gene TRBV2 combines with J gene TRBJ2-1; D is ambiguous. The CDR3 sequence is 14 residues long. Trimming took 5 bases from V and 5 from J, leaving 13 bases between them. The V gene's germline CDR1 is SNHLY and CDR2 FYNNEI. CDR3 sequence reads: CASSRETSNNEQFF. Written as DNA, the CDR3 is TGTGCCAGCAGTCGCGAGACTTCTAACAATGAGCAGTTCTTC.

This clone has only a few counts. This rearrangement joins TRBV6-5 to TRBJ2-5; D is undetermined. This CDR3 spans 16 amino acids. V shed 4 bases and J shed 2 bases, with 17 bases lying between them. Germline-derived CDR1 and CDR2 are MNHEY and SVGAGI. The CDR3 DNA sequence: TGTGCCAGCAGTTCCGAACTGAACCCGTATCAAGAGACCCAGTACTTC. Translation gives CASSSELNPYQETQYF.

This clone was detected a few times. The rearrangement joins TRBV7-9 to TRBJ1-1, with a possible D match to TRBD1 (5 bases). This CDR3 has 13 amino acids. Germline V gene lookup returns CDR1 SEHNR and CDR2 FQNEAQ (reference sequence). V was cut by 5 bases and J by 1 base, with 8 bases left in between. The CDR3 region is CASSAQGNTEAFF. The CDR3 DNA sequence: TGTGCCAGCAGCGCTCAGGGGAACACTGAAGCTTTCTTT. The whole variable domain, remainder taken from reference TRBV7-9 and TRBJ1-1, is DTGVSQNPRHKITKRGQNVTFRCDPISEHNRLYWYRQTLGQGPEFLTYFQNEAQLEKSRLLSDRFSAERPKGSFSTLEIQRTEQGDSAMYLCASSAQGNTEAFFGQGTRLTVV.

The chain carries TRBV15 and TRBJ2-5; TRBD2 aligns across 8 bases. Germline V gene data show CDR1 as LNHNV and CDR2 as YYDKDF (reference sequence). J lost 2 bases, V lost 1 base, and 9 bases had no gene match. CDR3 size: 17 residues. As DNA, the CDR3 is TGTGCCACCAGCAGAGTGACGGGGGGGCGGAGACAAGAGACCCAGTACTTC. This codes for CATSRVTGGRRQETQYF.

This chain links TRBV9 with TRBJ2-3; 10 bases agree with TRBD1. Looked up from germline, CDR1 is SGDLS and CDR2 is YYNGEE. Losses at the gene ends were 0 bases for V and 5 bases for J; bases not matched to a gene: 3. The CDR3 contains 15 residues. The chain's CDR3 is CASSVGQGARDTQYF. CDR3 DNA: TGTGCCAGCAGCGTAGGACAGGGGGCGCGAGATACGCAGTATTTT.

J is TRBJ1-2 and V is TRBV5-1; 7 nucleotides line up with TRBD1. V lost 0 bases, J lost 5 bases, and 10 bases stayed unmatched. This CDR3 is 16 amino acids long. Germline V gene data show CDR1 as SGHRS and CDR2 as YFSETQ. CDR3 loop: CASSLDLSGQIYGYTF. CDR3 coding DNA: TGCGCCAGCAGCTTGGATCTTTCGGGACAGATTTATGGCTACACCTTC.

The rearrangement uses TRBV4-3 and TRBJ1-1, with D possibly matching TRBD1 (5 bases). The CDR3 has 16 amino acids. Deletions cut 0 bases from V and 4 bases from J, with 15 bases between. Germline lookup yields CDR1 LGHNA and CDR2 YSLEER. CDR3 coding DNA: TGCGCCAGCAGCCAAGATCTTAGGCAGGGAGGCACTGAAGCTTTCTTT. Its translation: CASSQDLRQGGTEAFF.

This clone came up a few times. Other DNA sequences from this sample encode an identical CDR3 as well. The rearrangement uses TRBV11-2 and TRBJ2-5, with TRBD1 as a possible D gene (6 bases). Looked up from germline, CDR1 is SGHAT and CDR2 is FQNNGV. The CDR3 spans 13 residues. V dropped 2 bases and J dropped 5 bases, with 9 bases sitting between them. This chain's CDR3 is CASSLQGQETQYF. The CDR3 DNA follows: TGTGCCAGCAGCTTACAGGGGCAGGAGACCCAGTACTTC. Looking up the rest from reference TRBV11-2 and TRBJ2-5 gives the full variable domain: EAGVAQSPRYKIIEKRQSVAFWCNPISGHATLYWYQQILGQGPKLLIQFQNNGVVDDSQLPKDRFSAERLKGVDSTLKIQPAKLEDSAVYLCASSLQGQETQYFGPGTRLLVL.

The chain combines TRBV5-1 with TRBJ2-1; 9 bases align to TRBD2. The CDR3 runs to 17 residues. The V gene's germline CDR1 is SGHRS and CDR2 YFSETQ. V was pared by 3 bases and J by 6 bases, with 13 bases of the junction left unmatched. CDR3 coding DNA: TGCGCCAGCAGCTCCTCCGGGACTAGCAAATCGCTCAATGAGCAGTTCTTC. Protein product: CASSSSGTSKSLNEQFF.